The clone carrying this TCR beta chain has only one observation. No antigen is known for it. The sample comes from a study of T cell responses to AZD1222 COVID-19 vaccine. The wider study: Some second doses came at about 4 weeks and others at about 12 weeks; these were pooled.

J gave up 0 bases and V 1 base, and 4 bases lay outside the gene matches. CDR1 is SGHRS and CDR2 is YFSETQ in the germline V gene. This CDR3 has 15 residues. Profiling relied on immunoSEQ multiplex PCR, and the TCRdb table lists in-frame clones only, not all of them. The table records some 150,000 clones, around 88% of them present only once. Whole-study findings and limits: Donors were mostly white British, more females; clonal diversity possibly underestimated.

Specimen: peripheral blood, collected on day 0 of AZD1222 vaccination. The receptor was isolated from an adult in good health. The chain uses TRBV5-1 and TRBJ2-7; 7 bases map to TRBD1. Written as DNA, the CDR3 is TGCGCCAGCAGCTTGCCCCGGGACAGCTCCTACGAGCAGTACTTC. This encodes CASSLPRDSSYEQYF.